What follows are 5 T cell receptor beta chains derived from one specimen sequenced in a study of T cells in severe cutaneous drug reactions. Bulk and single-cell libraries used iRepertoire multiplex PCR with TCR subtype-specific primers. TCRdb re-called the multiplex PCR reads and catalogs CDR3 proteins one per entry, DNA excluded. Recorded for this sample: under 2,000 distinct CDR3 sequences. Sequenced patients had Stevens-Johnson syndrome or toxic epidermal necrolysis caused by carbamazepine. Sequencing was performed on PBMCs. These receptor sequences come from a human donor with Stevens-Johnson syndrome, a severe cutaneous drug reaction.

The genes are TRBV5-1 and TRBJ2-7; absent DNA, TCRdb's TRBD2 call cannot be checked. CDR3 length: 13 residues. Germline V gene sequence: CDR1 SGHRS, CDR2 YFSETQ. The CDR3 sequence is CASRPGLTYEQYF.

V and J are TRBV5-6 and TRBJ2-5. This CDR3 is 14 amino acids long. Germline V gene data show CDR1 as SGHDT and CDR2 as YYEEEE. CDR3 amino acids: CASSLAGNQETQYF.

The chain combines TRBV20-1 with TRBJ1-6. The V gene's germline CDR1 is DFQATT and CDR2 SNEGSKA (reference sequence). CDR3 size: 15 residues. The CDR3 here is CSARVQGSYNSPLHF.

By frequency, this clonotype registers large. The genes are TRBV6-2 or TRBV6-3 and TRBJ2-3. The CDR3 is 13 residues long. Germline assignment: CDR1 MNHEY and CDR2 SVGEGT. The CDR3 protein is CASRLGGTDTQYF.

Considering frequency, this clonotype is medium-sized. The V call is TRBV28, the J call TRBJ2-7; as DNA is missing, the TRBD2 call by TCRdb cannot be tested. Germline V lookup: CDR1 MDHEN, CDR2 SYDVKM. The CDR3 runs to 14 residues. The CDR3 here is CASSFEGGGYEQYF. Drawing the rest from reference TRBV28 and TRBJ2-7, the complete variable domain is DVKVTQSSRYLVKRTGEKVFLECVQDMDHENMFWYRQDPGLGLRLIYFSYDVKMKEKGDIPEGYSVSREKKERFSLILESASTNQTSMYLCASSFEGGGYEQYFGPGTRLTVT.